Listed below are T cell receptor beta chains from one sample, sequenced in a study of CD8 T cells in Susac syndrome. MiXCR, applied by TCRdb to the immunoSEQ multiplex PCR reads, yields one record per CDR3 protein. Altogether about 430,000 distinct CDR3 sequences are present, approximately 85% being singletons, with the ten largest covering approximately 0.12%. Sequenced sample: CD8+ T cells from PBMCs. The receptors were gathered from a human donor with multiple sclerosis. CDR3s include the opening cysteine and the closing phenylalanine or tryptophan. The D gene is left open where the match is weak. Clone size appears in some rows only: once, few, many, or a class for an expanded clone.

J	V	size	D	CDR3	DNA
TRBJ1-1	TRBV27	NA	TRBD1	CASSPRTGLVINTEAFF	TGTGCCAGCAGTCCGCGGACAGGGCTCGTCATCAACACTGAAGCTTTCTTT
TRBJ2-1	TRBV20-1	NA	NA	CSAKGWADHEQFF	TGCAGTGCTAAAGGCTGGGCCGACCATGAGCAGTTCTTC
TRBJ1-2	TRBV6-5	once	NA	CASSYSGRPNRYYGYTF	TGTGCCAGCAGTTACTCGGGGAGACCTAACCGATACTATGGCTACACCTTC
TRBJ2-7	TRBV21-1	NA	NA	CASSKTALTYEQYF	TGTGCCAGCAGCAAAACGGCCCTAACCTACGAGCAGTACTTC
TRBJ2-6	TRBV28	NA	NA	CASSSDGLSSGANVLTF	TGTGCCAGCAGCTCGGACGGACTCAGCTCTGGGGCCAACGTCCTGACTTTC
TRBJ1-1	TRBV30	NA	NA	CAWGLTVNTEAFF	TGTGCCTGGGGATTGACAGTGAACACTGAAGCTTTCTTT
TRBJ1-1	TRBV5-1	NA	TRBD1	CASSEAGTGEITEAFF	TGCGCCAGCAGCGAGGCGGGGACAGGAGAGATCACTGAAGCTTTCTTT
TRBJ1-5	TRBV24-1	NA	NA	CATSGRDSNQPQHF	TGTGCCACCAGTGGCAGGGATAGCAATCAGCCCCAGCATTTT
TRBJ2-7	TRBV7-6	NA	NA	CASSLDGSGSLREQYF	TGTGCCAGCAGCTTAGATGGGAGTGGGTCTTTGAGGGAGCAGTACTTC
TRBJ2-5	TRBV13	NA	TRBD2	CASSPLGLAGGPETQYF	TGTGCCAGCAGCCCCCTCGGACTAGCGGGGGGGCCAGAGACCCAGTACTTC
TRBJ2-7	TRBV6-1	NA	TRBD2	CASSEAGGVLYEQYF	TGTGCCAGCAGTGAAGCTGGGGGGGTGCTCTACGAGCAGTACTTC
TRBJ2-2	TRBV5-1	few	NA	CASNREHTGELFF	TGCGCCAGCAACCGGGAGCACACCGGGGAGCTGTTTTTT
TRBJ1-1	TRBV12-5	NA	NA	CASGLYLNEAFF	TGTGCTAGTGGTTTGTATTTGAATGAAGCTTTCTTT
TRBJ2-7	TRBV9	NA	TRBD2	CASSVTGTSGSDEQYF	TGTGCCAGCAGCGTGACCGGGACTAGCGGGAGTGACGAGCAGTACTTC
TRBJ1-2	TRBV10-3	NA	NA	CAISESTVNYGYTF	TGTGCCATCAGTGAGTCGACGGTTAACTATGGCTACACCTTC
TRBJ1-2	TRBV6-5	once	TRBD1	CASSYSQGAREGYTF	TGTGCCAGCAGTTACTCACAGGGGGCTCGCGAAGGCTACACCTTC
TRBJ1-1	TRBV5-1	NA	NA	CASSRLRLNTEAFF	TGCGCCAGCAGCAGGTTAAGGCTGAACACTGAAGCTTTCTTT
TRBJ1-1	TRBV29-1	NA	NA	CSAHPTETGDTEAFF	TGCAGCGCCCACCCCACGGAAACAGGAGACACTGAAGCTTTCTTT
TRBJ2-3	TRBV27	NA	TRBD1	CASSLSGQGVTDTQYF	TGTGCCAGCAGTTTAAGCGGCCAGGGGGTAACAGATACGCAGTATTTT
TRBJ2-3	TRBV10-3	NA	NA	CAISENRVTDTQYF	TGTGCCATCAGTGAGAACAGGGTCACAGATACGCAGTATTTT
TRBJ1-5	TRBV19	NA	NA	CASSYGLYSNQPQHF	TGTGCCAGTAGTTACGGCCTTTATAGCAATCAGCCCCAGCATTTT
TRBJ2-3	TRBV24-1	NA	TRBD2	CATSGGSTDTQYF	TGTGCCACTTCCGGGGGGAGCACAGATACGCAGTATTTT
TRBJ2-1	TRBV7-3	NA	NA	CARVGHSYNEQFF	TGTGCCAGGGTAGGACACTCCTACAATGAGCAGTTCTTC
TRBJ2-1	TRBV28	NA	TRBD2	CASSPPGGGFENEQFF	TGTGCCAGCAGTCCCCCGGGGGGTGGGTTTGAGAATGAGCAGTTCTTC
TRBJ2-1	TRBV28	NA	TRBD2	CASIRREGLSYNEQFF	TGTGCCAGCATCCGGCGGGAGGGCCTCTCCTACAATGAGCAGTTCTTC
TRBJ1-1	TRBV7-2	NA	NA	CASSLPRGAFF	TGTGCCAGCAGCCTCCCGAGGGGAGCTTTCTTT
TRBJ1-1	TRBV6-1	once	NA	CASSENENTEAFF	TGTGCCAGCAGTGAAAACGAGAACACTGAAGCTTTCTTT
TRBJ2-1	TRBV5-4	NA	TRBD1	CASSTQGAENEQFF	TGTGCCAGCAGCACACAGGGGGCAGAGAATGAGCAGTTCTTC
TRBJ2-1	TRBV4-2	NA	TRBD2	CASSQEGTSSYNEQFF	TGTGCCAGCAGCCAAGAAGGGACTAGCTCCTACAATGAGCAGTTCTTC